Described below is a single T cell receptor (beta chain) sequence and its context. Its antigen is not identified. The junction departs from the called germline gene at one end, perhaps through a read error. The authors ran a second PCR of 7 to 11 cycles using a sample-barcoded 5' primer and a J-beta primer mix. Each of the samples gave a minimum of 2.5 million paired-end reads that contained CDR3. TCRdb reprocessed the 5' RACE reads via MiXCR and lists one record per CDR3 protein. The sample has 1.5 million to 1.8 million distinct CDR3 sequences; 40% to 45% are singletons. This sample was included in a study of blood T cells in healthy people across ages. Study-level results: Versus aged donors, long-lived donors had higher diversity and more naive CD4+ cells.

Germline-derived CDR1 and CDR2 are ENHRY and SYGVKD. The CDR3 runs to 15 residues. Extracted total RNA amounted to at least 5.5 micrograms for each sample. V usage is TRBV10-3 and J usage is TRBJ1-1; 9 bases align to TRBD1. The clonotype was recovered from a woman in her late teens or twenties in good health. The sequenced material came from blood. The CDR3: CAARGQGFGSTKAFF. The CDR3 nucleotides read TGTGCCGCTCGGGGACAGGGTTTTGGTAGCACTAAAGCTTTCTTT.